This entry lists 11 T cell receptor beta chains sequenced from one sample in a study of T-cell memory formation after mild COVID-19. TCRdb re-called the 5' RACE reads through MiXCR, storing one row per CDR3 protein. The sample records about 600,000 distinct CDR3 sequences, roughly 22% being singletons. Sequencing used PBMCs or a T cell subset sorted from them (not recorded which). Every receptor here comes from an adult woman who had mild COVID-19 (a few samples of this study predate the infection). Cell type and time point are not known.

This chain joins TRBV7-9 and TRBJ2-2, with 10 bases that match TRBD1. The CDR3 spans 16 residues. Germline V gene lookup returns CDR1 SEHNR and CDR2 FQNEAQ (reference sequence). V was pared by 5 bases and J by 3 bases, with 6 bases of the junction left unmatched. The CDR3 nucleotides read TGTGCCAGCAGCGCCGGGACAGGGGAGCACACCGGGGAGCTGTTTTTT. This translates into CASSAGTGEHTGELFF.

This clonotype was seen more than once but under ten times. V is TRBV29-1 and J is TRBJ1-1, with D unresolved. This CDR3 region has 9 residues. Per the germline V gene, CDR1 is SQVTM and CDR2 is ANQGSEA. V lost 7 bases and J lost 6, with 6 bases in between. The CDR3 coding sequence is TGCAGCGGGGGATCTGAAGCTTTCTTT. The encoded protein is CSGGSEAFF.

This clonotype was recorded a few times. The chain carries TRBV9 and TRBJ2-7, with unresolved D. The germline CDR1 and CDR2 sequences are SGDLS and YYNGEE. The V gene lost 4 bases and the J gene lost 2 bases, with 19 bases spanning the gap. This CDR3 is built from 16 residues. For the CDR3, the DNA is TGTGCCAGCAGCCCAAAGGATCTTTCTTTTCCCTACGAGCAGTACTTC. Amino acids: CASSPKDLSFPYEQYF.

This rearrangement joins TRBV2 to TRBJ2-1; 7 positions match TRBD2. This CDR3 spans 15 amino acids. Losses at the gene ends were 4 bases for V and 10 bases for J; bases not matched to a gene: 13. Germline V CDR1 and CDR2: SNHLY, FYNNEI. The CDR3 loop is CASSGSGIPSREQFF. CDR3 coding DNA: TGTGCCAGCAGTGGGAGCGGGATCCCTTCCCGAGAGCAGTTCTTC.

The sample holds a few counts of this clonotype. This sequence joins TRBV29-1 and TRBJ2-3; the match to TRBD2 covers 12 bases. This CDR3 is built from 14 residues. Losses at the gene ends were 5 bases for V and 8 bases for J; bases not matched to a gene: 8. The germline V gene has CDR1 SQVTM and CDR2 ANQGSEA. Here the CDR3 DNA reads TGCAGCGTTCCTCCTAGCGGGGGGGCCCCTACGCAGTATTTT. Translating it yields CSVPPSGGAPTQYF.

The rearrangement joins TRBV7-2 to TRBJ2-7; 8 nucleotides line up with TRBD1. This CDR3 has 17 residues. The V segment lost 3 bases and the J segment 3 bases; nucleotides outside the gene matches: 13. Germline V gives CDR1 SGHTA, CDR2 FQGNSA. The CDR3 nucleotides read TGTGCCAGCAGCTTTCTCAATTCCGGGACAGGCGGCTACGAGCAGTACTTC. It encodes CASSFLNSGTGGYEQYF.

This clonotype was seen a few times. The genes are TRBV6-5 and TRBJ2-7; D gene ambiguous. Germline-derived CDR1 and CDR2 are MNHEY and SVGAGI. The CDR3 consists of 13 residues. Trimming took 6 bases from V and 1 from J, leaving 10 bases between them. The CDR3 spells CASSNTRSYEQYF. The CDR3 DNA follows: TGTGCCAGCAGCAACACCAGGTCCTACGAGCAGTACTTC.

This clonotype appeared many times. V gene TRBV5-1 combines with J gene TRBJ2-1, with D possibly being TRBD2 (5 bases). V lost 8 bases to trimming and J lost 4 bases, with 10 bases between them. Germline values: CDR1 SGHRS, CDR2 YFSETQ. The CDR3 has 12 amino acids. The CDR3 DNA sequence: TGCGCCAGTAGTCGAGGGTACAATGAGCAGTTCTTC. Translated, it gives CASSRGYNEQFF.

This clonotype was counted only a few times. The chain has TRBV5-4 and TRBJ2-7, with 10 bases that match TRBD2. The ends lost 3 bases at V and 4 bases at J; junction bases unmatched: 4. The germline gives CDR1 SGHNT, CDR2 YYREEE (reference sequence). This CDR3 spans 14 amino acids. This chain's CDR3 is CASSSGTSVYEQYF. The CDR3 coding sequence is TGTGCCAGCAGCTCCGGGACTAGCGTGTACGAGCAGTACTTC.

The CDR3 loop reads CASSYLSGQENTEAFF. In nucleotides, the CDR3 is TGCGCCAGCAGCTACTTGTCGGGACAAGAGAACACTGAAGCTTTCTTT. V and J are TRBV5-1 and TRBJ1-1, with D maybe TRBD1 (6 bases). The germline CDR1 and CDR2 sequences are SGHRS and YFSETQ. Trimming stripped 3 bases from V and 1 base from J, with 16 bases between. This CDR3 contains 16 residues.

The chain couples TRBV20-1 to TRBJ1-2; D is possibly TRBD1 (5 bases). Germline CDR1 is DFQATT and CDR2 is SNEGSKA (reference sequence). The V end was cut by 0 bases, the J end by 9 bases, with 14 bases between. The CDR3 covers 13 residues. The CDR3 nucleotides are TGCAGTGCTAGAGATATGGGGCCCGGGAGCTACACCTTC. This translates into CSARDMGPGSYTF.